These 23 T cell receptor beta chains came from one sample sequenced in a study of blood T cell repertoires in COVID-19 (dated by TCRdb to 2020 to 2022). The library was obtained by the immunoSEQ multiplex PCR assay. The immuneACCESS repertoire file appears here via TCRdb, limited to in-frame rearrangements. These files lack a portion of the clones; in checked studies, under half of the deficit traces to unresolved V genes, and the cause of the others is not known. This sample lists about 250,000 clones; 88% were detected once. The ten most abundant clones make up approximately 2.1% of the sample. Material: peripheral blood. These receptors all stem from a woman aged 35 to 49 who had recovered from COVID-19.

The chain uses TRBV7-2 and TRBJ1-2, with D perhaps TRBD1 (5 bases). The CDR3 is made up of 16 amino acids. Germline-derived CDR1 and CDR2 are SGHTA and FQGNSA. V dropped 1 base and J dropped 0 bases, with 12 bases sitting between them. The CDR3 spells CASSLGFGATNYGYTF. CDR3 sequence (DNA): TGTGCCAGCAGCTTAGGATTTGGGGCGACTAACTATGGCTACACCTTC.

CDR3 amino acids: CATSGTVEFTLHF. CDR3 sequence (DNA): TGTGCCACCTCCGGGACAGTGGAATTCACCCTCCACTTT. The V gene is TRBV25-1, the J gene TRBJ1-6; 7 nucleotides match TRBD1. The CDR3 runs to 13 residues. After removal of 10 bases from V and 14 bases from J, the junction contained 14 bases not matched to a gene. Germline-derived CDR1 and CDR2 are MGHDK and SYGVNS.

The chain employs TRBV28 and TRBJ1-5; a possible D gene is TRBD1 (5 bases). Germline V gene lookup returns CDR1 MDHEN and CDR2 SYDVKM. V lost 8 bases and J lost 0, with 14 bases in between. The CDR3 extends over 15 amino acids. The CDR3 is CASERGGASNQPQHF. In nucleotides, the CDR3 is TGTGCCAGCGAGAGGGGCGGGGCTAGCAATCAGCCCCAGCATTTT.

A few counts support this clone. The chain employs TRBV7-9 and TRBJ2-7; D perhaps matches TRBD1 (6 bases). V was trimmed by 5 bases and J by 4 bases, leaving 18 bases between them. The germline V gene has CDR1 SEHNR and CDR2 FQNEAQ (reference sequence). The CDR3 totals 15 residues. This CDR3 reads CASSPSRDMRYEQYF. As DNA, the CDR3 is TGTGCCAGCAGCCCGTCCCGGGACATGCGGTACGAGCAGTACTTC.

The sample holds one count of this clone. This chain uses TRBV5-6 with TRBJ1-6, with D tentatively TRBD1 (5 bases). V was shortened by 1 base and J by 10 bases, with 15 bases between the two germline ends. The germline gives CDR1 SGHDT, CDR2 YYEEEE. The CDR3 covers 15 residues. CDR3 in DNA: TGTGCCAGCAGCTTGAACGGATGGGGCCCATCACCCCTCCACTTT. This translates into CASSLNGWGPSPLHF.

This chain uses TRBV30 with TRBJ1-5, with 7 bases identical to TRBD1. This CDR3 spans 13 amino acids. J lost 7 bases, V lost 5 bases, and 8 bases had no gene match. Germline V gene lookup returns CDR1 GTSNPN and CDR2 SVGIG (reference sequence). The CDR3 sequence is CAWADRGGQPQHF. The CDR3 nucleotides read TGTGCCTGGGCAGACAGAGGGGGCCAGCCCCAGCATTTT.

Here the CDR3 DNA reads TGTGCCAGCTCACCAAGCTGGAGCACAGATACGCAGTATTTT. Protein: CASSPSWSTDTQYF. The gene calls are TRBV18 and TRBJ2-3, with D unresolved. Germline V gives CDR1 KGHSH, CDR2 LQKENI. Trimming took 2 bases from V and 0 from J, leaving 6 bases between them. CDR3 length: 14 residues.

In its sample, this clone was seen once. This chain joins TRBV28 and TRBJ2-3; 9 bases align to TRBD1. V was pared by 6 bases and J by 0 bases, with 13 bases of the junction left unmatched. This CDR3 has 18 amino acids. CDR1 MDHEN and CDR2 SYDVKM come from the germline V gene. Written as DNA, the CDR3 is TGTGCCAGCAGCCCTCCGGGACAGGGTTTACAGAGCACAGATACGCAGTATTTT. Its translation: CASSPPGQGLQSTDTQYF.

This rearrangement joins TRBV6-1 to TRBJ2-5; maybe TRBD2 (5 bases). Germline CDR1 MNHNS, CDR2 SASEGT. Trimming took off 2 bases at V and 2 bases at J, with 6 bases between the two ends. This CDR3 is built from 13 residues. CDR3 DNA sequence: TGTGCCAGCAGTGAACGGGGACAAGAGACCCAGTACTTC. Translated, it gives CASSERGQETQYF.

The chain is built from TRBV5-6 and TRBJ2-5; D remains unclear. The length of the CDR3 is 14 residues. Germline V gene data show CDR1 as SGHDT and CDR2 as YYEEEE. V lost 4 bases, J lost 4 bases, and 14 bases lay in between. The CDR3 is CASSPITLAETQYF. The CDR3 DNA is TGTGCCAGCAGCCCCATAACGTTAGCAGAGACCCAGTACTTC.

The CDR3 DNA reads as TGTGCCAGCAGCTCAAGCGGGGCTGGGGCCAACGTCCTGACTTTC. Translated: CASSSSGAGANVLTF. The V gene is TRBV28, the J gene TRBJ2-6; 7 bases are a match to TRBD2. Trimming at V came to 6 bases and at J to 2 bases, leaving 4 bases not matched to a gene. CDR1 and CDR2 from the germline V gene are MDHEN and SYDVKM. The CDR3 sequence is 15 residues long.

This chain joins TRBV6-5 and TRBJ1-4; perhaps TRBD1 as D (5 bases). Per germline, CDR1 MNHEY and CDR2 SVGAGI. The CDR3 contains 16 residues. V dropped 0 bases and J dropped 8 bases, with 16 bases sitting between them. The CDR3 reads CASSYSAGLAGEKLFF. DNA for the CDR3: TGTGCCAGCAGTTACTCCGCAGGGCTTGCGGGGGAAAAACTGTTTTTT.

The chain combines TRBV19 with TRBJ1-5, with D maybe TRBD1 (5 bases). In germline, CDR1 is LNHDA, CDR2 SQIVND (reference sequence). CDR3 length equals 15 residues. The V gene lost 4 bases and the J gene lost 5 bases, with 15 bases spanning the gap. The DNA for the CDR3 is TGTGCCAGTAGTACGATAATACAGGATCATCAGCCCCAGCATTTT. It is translated as CASSTIIQDHQPQHF.

This chain connects TRBV6-5 to TRBJ2-2; the D gene is possibly TRBD2 (5 bases). The CDR3 is 14 amino acids. Deletions cut 6 bases from V and 3 bases from J, with 11 bases between. The germline gives CDR1 MNHEY, CDR2 SVGAGI. The CDR3: CASRVRGDTGELFF. DNA of the CDR3: TGTGCCAGCAGAGTTCGGGGAGACACCGGGGAGCTGTTTTTT.

The chain combines TRBV9 with TRBJ2-3; D ambiguous. The CDR3 is 13 residues long. Germline CDR1 is SGDLS and CDR2 is YYNGEE. Trimming removed 0 bases at V and 2 bases at J, with 4 bases between. The CDR3 spells CASSVVLTDTQYF. As DNA, the CDR3 is TGTGCCAGCAGCGTAGTCCTCACAGATACGCAGTATTTT. Complete variable domain (other parts from reference TRBV9 and TRBJ2-3): DSGVTQTPKHLITATGQRVTLRCSPRSGDLSVYWYQQSLDQGLQFLIQYYNGEERAKGNILERFSAQQFPDLHSELNLSSLELGDSALYFCASSVVLTDTQYFGPGTRLTVL.

The chain couples TRBV4-3 to TRBJ1-6; D is possibly TRBD1 (5 bases). The length of the CDR3 is 18 residues. Germline assignment: CDR1 LGHNA and CDR2 YSLEER. Deletions cut 0 bases from V and 0 bases from J, with 12 bases between. In DNA, the CDR3 is TGCGCCAGCAGCCAAGATGAGACAGCGAGCTCCTATAATTCACCCCTCCACTTT. Translation gives CASSQDETASSYNSPLHF.

The chain is built from TRBV6-5 and TRBJ1-2; perhaps TRBD1 as D (6 bases). The V end lost 5 bases, the J end lost 4 bases, and 14 bases lay between the germline ends. The CDR3 runs 14 residues. Per germline, CDR1 MNHEY and CDR2 SVGAGI. CDR3 sequence (DNA): TGTGCCAGCAGTACTCAGGGGATAGGCTATGGCTACACCTTC. Protein product: CASSTQGIGYGYTF.

The V and J genes are TRBV19 and TRBJ1-1, with TRBD1 matching over 11 bases. The CDR3 consists of 17 residues. V was pared by 4 bases and J by 4 bases, with 11 bases of the junction left unmatched. Looked up from germline, CDR1 is LNHDA and CDR2 is SQIVND (reference sequence). Here the CDR3 reads CASSTWDRGLRSTEAFF. The CDR3 DNA sequence: TGTGCCAGTAGTACTTGGGACAGGGGGTTAAGGAGCACTGAAGCTTTCTTT. Filled out from reference TRBV19 and TRBJ1-1, the complete variable domain reads DGGITQSPKYLFRKEGQNVTLSCEQNLNHDAMYWYRQDPGQGLRLIYYSQIVNDFQKGDIAEGYSVSREKKESFPLTVTSAQKNPTAFYLCASSTWDRGLRSTEAFFGQGTRLTVV.

V usage is TRBV19 and J usage is TRBJ1-2, with TRBD1 matching over 9 bases. Trimming cost V 7 bases and J 4 bases; bases outside gene matches: 4. Germline CDR1 is LNHDA and CDR2 is SQIVND (reference sequence). This CDR3 region has 13 residues. CDR3 amino acids: CASTPQGAYGYTF. The CDR3 bases are TGTGCCAGTACTCCACAGGGGGCCTATGGCTACACCTTC.

The chain joins TRBV7-3 to TRBJ1-2; 7 nucleotides align to TRBD1. The V segment lost 5 bases and the J segment 4 bases; nucleotides outside the gene matches: 13. The CDR3 sequence is 16 residues long. Looked up from germline, CDR1 is SGHTA and CDR2 is FQGTGA. The CDR3 here is CASSPAFDRASYGYTF. CDR3 nucleotides: TGTGCCAGCAGCCCCGCCTTCGACAGGGCGAGCTATGGCTACACCTTC.

This rearrangement joins TRBV13 to TRBJ2-3; the match to TRBD2 covers 10 bases. J was trimmed by 5 bases and V by 0 bases; bases with no gene match: 5. The CDR3 has 16 residues. Germline CDR1 reads PRHDT; CDR2 reads FYEKMQ (reference sequence). The CDR3 nucleotides read TGTGCCAGCAGCTTAGGGTTCAAGCGGGAGGGAGATACGCAGTATTTT. It is translated as CASSLGFKREGDTQYF.

The rearrangement joins TRBV27 to TRBJ1-3; 7 nucleotides match TRBD1. V lost 6 bases to trimming and J lost 2 bases; unmatched junction nucleotides: 4. The CDR3 length is 14 residues. Germline CDR1 reads MNHEY; CDR2 reads SMNVEV (reference sequence). CDR3 DNA: TGTGCCAGCAGGACACAGGGGACTGGAAACACCATATATTTT. It is translated as CASRTQGTGNTIYF.

The rearrangement joins TRBV5-4 to TRBJ2-1, with 7 bases that match TRBD2. With 0 bases clipped from V and 7 bases from J, the junction kept 16 bases outside the gene matches. CDR1 is SGHNT and CDR2 is YYREEE in the germline V gene (reference sequence). This CDR3 region has 18 residues. The CDR3 coding sequence is TGTGCCAGCAGCTTGGGCGCTTTCCCCAGCGGGACGGGGAATGAGCAGTTCTTC. Its translation: CASSLGAFPSGTGNEQFF.